This T cell receptor beta chain was identified in a study of CD8 T cells in Susac syndrome. Reverse transcription of about 0.45 to 1 ug RNA was performed with random hexamers. Each CDR3 protein gets one entry after TCRdb re-called the immunoSEQ multiplex PCR reads with MiXCR. Here the sample spans 250,000 to 300,000 distinct CDR3 sequences, about 88% being singletons. V gave up 6 bases and J gave up 4 bases, with 14 bases separating them. The CDR3 covers 14 residues. Germline loops: CDR1 MNHEY, CDR2 SVGAGI. This receptor was obtained from a human donor with multiple sclerosis. The sequenced sample consisted of CD8+ T cells from PBMCs. V usage is TRBV6-5 and J usage is TRBJ2-3; possibly TRBD1 for D (6 bases). Here the CDR3 reads CASRFTGSADTQYF. CDR3 coding DNA: TGTGCCAGCAGATTTACAGGGAGCGCAGATACGCAGTATTTT.